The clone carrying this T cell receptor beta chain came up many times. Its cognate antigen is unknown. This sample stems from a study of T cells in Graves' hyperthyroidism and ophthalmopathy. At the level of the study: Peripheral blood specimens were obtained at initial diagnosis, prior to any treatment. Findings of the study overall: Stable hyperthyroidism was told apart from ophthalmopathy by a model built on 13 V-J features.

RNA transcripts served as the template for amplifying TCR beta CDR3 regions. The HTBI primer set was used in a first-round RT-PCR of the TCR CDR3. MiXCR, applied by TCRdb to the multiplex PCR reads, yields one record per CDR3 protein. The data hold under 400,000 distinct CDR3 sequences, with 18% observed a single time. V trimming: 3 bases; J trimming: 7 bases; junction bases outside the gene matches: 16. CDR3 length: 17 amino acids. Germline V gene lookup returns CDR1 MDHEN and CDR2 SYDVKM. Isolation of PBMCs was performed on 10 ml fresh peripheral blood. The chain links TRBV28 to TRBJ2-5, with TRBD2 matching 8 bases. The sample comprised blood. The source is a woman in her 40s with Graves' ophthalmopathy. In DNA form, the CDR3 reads TGTGCCAGCAGTTTGTTTAGCGGGACTAGGCTGAAGGGGACCCAGTACTTC. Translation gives CASSLFSGTRLKGTQYF.